The clone carrying this T cell receptor beta chain is termed medium-sized (0.01 to 0.1%). What it binds is unknown. TCR beta cDNA was made from around 520 ng total RNA with a constant-region primer. It was through three nested multiplex PCR rounds of slightly modified ARM-PCR that TCR beta libraries arose. The first two PCR rounds used TRBV1-TRBV30 forward primers with a C-beta reverse primer, approximately 11 cycles each. Each CDR3 protein gets one entry after TCRdb re-called the multiplex PCR reads with MiXCR. The repertoire holds about 35,000 distinct CDR3 sequences, nearly 75% seen once, with roughly 15% in the top ten. The data originate from a study of tumor-infiltrating lymphocytes in primary liver carcinoma. V shed 7 bases and J shed 1 base, with 13 bases lying between them. This CDR3 is built from 13 residues. CDR1 is SQVTM and CDR2 is ANQGSEA in the germline V gene. Study results and caveats: There were only about 7.5-24% of top clones found in all five tumor regions. Blood fell significantly below tumors in its top-250-clone fraction (p = 0.039). In tumor-adjacent and tumor-blood pairs, overlap was lower than in tumor region pairs.

Scientists recovered RNA and DNA together from roughly 21-30 mg of unsorted bulk tissue. Patients diagnosed with primary liver carcinoma received treatment through surgical resection. Sequencing used liver tumor tissue from sampling region 4. The subset here: tumor region T4, right-lateral pole. The V and J genes are TRBV29-1 and TRBJ1-1; D ambiguous. The TCR comes from a man aged 35 to 55 with primary liver carcinoma and hepatitis B virus infection. CDR3 DNA: TGCAGCGCTCAGAGCCAGAAGAACACTGAAGCTTTCTTT. Residues: CSAQSQKNTEAFF.